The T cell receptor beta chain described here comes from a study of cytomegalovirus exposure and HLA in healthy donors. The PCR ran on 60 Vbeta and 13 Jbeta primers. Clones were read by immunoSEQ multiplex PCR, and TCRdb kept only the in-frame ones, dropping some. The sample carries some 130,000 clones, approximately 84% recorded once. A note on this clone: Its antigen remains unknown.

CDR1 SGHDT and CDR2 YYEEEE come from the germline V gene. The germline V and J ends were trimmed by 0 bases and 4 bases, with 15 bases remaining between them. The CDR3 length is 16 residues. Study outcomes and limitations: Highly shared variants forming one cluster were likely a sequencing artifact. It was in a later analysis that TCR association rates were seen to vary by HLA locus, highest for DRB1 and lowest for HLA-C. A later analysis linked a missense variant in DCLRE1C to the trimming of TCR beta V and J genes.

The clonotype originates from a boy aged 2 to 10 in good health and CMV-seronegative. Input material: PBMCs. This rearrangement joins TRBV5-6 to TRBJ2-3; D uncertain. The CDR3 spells CASSLAARQFADTQYF. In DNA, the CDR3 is TGTGCCAGCAGCTTGGCCGCCAGGCAATTCGCAGATACGCAGTATTTT.